This TCR beta chain is from a study of vaccination and CD4 T cells after COVID-19. In this sample, this clonotype turned up a few times. Its target is not known. Germline CDR1 is DFQATT and CDR2 is SNEGSKA (reference sequence). This CDR3 contains 16 residues. The junction had 8 bases not matched to a gene; V was cut back by 3 bases and J by 0 bases. The Oncomine TCR Beta short-read assay sequenced DNA from cultured CD4+ T cells. TCRdb recomputed calls from the PCR reads with MiXCR, one row per CDR3 protein. The table records some 16,000 distinct CDR3 sequences, around 80% of them present only once. Findings of the study overall: The rise in median SARS-CoV-2-reactive clonotypes, from about 20 to 38, was not significant.

Treatment defined: roughly 10-day PBMC culture with coronavirus spike peptide pools or control peptides (ViraFEST assay). ViraFEST expanded antigen-specific T cells with peptide pools, then sequenced TCRs. The sample consisted of CD4+ T cells from blood, cultured in vitro, taken after SARS-CoV-2 vaccination. This sequence was found in a human donor who received a COVID-19 vaccine. The chain carries TRBV20-1 and TRBJ1-3, with 7 bases identical to TRBD1. The CDR3 region has the DNA TGCAGTGCTAGCCCCGGGACAGCGAGCTCTGGAAACACCATATATTTT. Encoded protein: CSASPGTASSGNTIYF.